The clone carrying this T cell receptor beta chain was observed a handful of times. What it recognizes is unknown. This CDR3 contains 13 residues. Germline CDR1 is LGHDT and CDR2 is YNNKEL (reference sequence). The V end lost 4 bases, the J end lost 9 bases, and 13 bases lay between the germline ends. The sample providers were healthy Caucasian people from Russia, aged about 6 to 90. Total RNA, at least 5.5 micrograms per sample, came from PBMCs. Then a second PCR, running about 6 to 12 cycles, was carried out with a sample-barcoded 5' primer and a J-beta primer mix. TCRdb reprocessed the 5' RACE reads with MiXCR, giving one entry per CDR3 protein. The sample holds 850,000 to 950,000 distinct CDR3 sequences, 25% to 35% seen once. The sample comes from a study of blood T cells in healthy people across ages. General study results and limits: There was no known CMV status for donors, so expanded clonotype changes were possibly confounded.

This chain joins TRBV3-1 and TRBJ1-5, with D unresolved. Sequenced sample: blood. The TCR sequence derives from a woman of 80 years or more in good health. For the CDR3, the DNA is TGTGCCAGCAGCCCCAACCAACAATTGCCCCAGCATTTT. Protein sequence: CASSPNQQLPQHF.